What follows describes a single TCR beta chain. What it recognizes is unknown. The record originates from a study of T cell repertoires in cytomegalovirus infection. TCRdb re-derived calls from the reads in MiXCR, one entry per CDR3 protein. The profile covers about 500,000 distinct CDR3 sequences, with roughly a third appearing a single time and roughly a sixth taken by the ten largest. CDR3 length equals 16 residues. CDR1 and CDR2 (germline): LNHDA, SQIVND (reference sequence). Trimming cost V 5 bases and J 3 bases; bases outside gene matches: 6. Sequenced material: cultured PBMCs, taken from culture after CMV antigen stimulation. The gene calls are TRBV19 and TRBJ1-5; 11 bases map to TRBD1. The TCR originated in a human donor in good health (CMV status not recorded). Some clones in this sample may be carry-over from other donors' samples. The CDR3 nucleotides are TGTGCCAGTAGTGGACAGGGGGCGCCTGACAATCAGCCCCAGCATTTT. Amino acids: CASSGQGAPDNQPQHF.